The T cell receptor (beta chain) described here comes from a study of response to subunit inactivated influenza vaccine. TCRdb redid the calling of the RT-PCR reads with MiXCR, one entry per CDR3 protein. The table records more than 400,000 distinct CDR3 sequences, about 10% of them present only once. This clonotype has only a few counts. As yet, its antigen is unknown. The germline gives CDR1 SGHRS, CDR2 YFSETQ. V dropped 1 base and J dropped 8; count of bases not matched to a gene: 18. The CDR3 is 19 amino acids. Study-wide points: Authors suggested that a seasonal influenza vaccination recruits few new T cells each time.

The V gene is TRBV5-1, the J gene TRBJ1-4, with TRBD1 matching 9 bases. Sequenced here: PBMCs from blood, sampled more than 35 days after vaccination. The receptor was derived from a man aged 50-59 years who received an inactivated influenza vaccine. The CDR3 DNA sequence: TGCGCCAGCAGCTTGTCCCGCCTTCGTCCGGGACAGGGCAGGGAAAAACTGTTTTTT. Translated: CASSLSRLRPGQGREKLFF.